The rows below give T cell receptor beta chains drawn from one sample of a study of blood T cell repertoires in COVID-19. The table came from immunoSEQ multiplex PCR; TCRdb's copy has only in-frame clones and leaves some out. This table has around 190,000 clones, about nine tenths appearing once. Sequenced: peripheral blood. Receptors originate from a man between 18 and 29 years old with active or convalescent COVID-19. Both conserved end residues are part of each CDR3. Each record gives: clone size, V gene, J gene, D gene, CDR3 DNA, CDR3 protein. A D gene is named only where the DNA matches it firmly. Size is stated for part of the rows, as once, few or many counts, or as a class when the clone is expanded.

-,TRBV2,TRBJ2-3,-,TGTGCCAGCGGTGGACCGGACCGGGATAGCGCAGATACGCAGTATTTT,CASGGPDRDSADTQYF
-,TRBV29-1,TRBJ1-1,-,TGCAGCGTTGTGTCGACAGCTGAAGCTTTCTTT,CSVVSTAEAFF
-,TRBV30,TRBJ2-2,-,TGTGCCTGGAGGGTGCCAGATAGGGGCACCGGGGAGCTGTTTTTT,CAWRVPDRGTGELFF
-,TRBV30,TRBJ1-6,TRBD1,TGTGCCTGGAGTGAGCGGGGACAGGGAAAATCACCCCTCCACTTT,CAWSERGQGKSPLHF
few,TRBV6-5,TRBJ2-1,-,TGTGCCAGCAGTTACTCGACGGGGGGCGAGGAGTTCTTC,CASSYSTGGEEFF
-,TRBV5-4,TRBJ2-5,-,TGTGCCAGCAGCTTGGAAGGGTATAGAGGGGAGACCCAGTACTTC,CASSLEGYRGETQYF
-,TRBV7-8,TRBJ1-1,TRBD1,TGTGCCAGCAGCCCAGGGGGCCCATTCTCTGAAGCTTTCTTT,CASSPGGPFSEAFF
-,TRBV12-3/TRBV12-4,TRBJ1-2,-,TGTGCCAGCAGTCCCCTCTTACCGGGAGGCTACACCTTC,CASSPLLPGGYTF
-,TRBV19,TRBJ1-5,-,TGTGCCAGTAGCCCGGGGGGGAGGACTCAGCCCCAGCATTTT,CASSPGGRTQPQHF
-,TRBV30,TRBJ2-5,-,TGTGCCTGGACCCGCGGGCAGGGGTTAGGGGAGACCCAGTACTTC,CAWTRGQGLGETQYF
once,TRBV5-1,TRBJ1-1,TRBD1,TGCGCCAGCAGCTTGGGGGACAGGGATCCCACTGAAGCTTTCTTT,CASSLGDRDPTEAFF
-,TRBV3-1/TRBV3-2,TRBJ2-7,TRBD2,TGTGCCAGCAGCCGCCAGACTAGCGGGGGCTACGAGCAGTACTTC,CASSRQTSGGYEQYF
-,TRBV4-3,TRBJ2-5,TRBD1,TGCGCCAGCAGCCAGATGGTAGGGACAGGGGTAGAGACCCAGTACTTC,CASSQMVGTGVETQYF
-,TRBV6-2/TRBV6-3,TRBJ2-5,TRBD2,TGTGCCAGCAGCCCCTCGGGACTAGCCTTCCAAGAGACCCAGTACTTC,CASSPSGLAFQETQYF
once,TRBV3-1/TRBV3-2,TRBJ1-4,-,TGTGCCAGCAGCCAAGGCATCGCCCAGGAAAAACTGTTTTTT,CASSQGIAQEKLFF
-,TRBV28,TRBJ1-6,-,TGTGCCAGCAGTCCTGACCCGGCCGGGAATTCACCCCTCCACTTT,CASSPDPAGNSPLHF
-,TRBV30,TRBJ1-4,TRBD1,TGTGCCTGGAGTGATCTCAATTTGGGACAGACCAATAATGAAAAACTGTTTTTT,CAWSDLNLGQTNNEKLFF
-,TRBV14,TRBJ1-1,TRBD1,TGTGCCAGCAGCCACCCCCCCGGGACAGTGAACACTGAAGCTTTCTTT,CASSHPPGTVNTEAFF
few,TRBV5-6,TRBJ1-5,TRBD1,TGTGCCAGCAGCTTCGGTGGACAGGGGTACCAGCCCCAGCATTTT,CASSFGGQGYQPQHF
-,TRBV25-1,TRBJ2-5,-,TGTGCCAGCAGTGAAAGTAGGGGCGTCAGGGTCCAAGAGACCCAGTACTTC,CASSESRGVRVQETQYF
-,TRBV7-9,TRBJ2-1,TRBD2,TGTGCCAGCAGCTCCTCTAGCGGGGGGGGCAATGAGCAGTTCTTC,CASSSSSGGGNEQFF
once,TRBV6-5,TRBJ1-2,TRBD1,TGTGCCAGCGAGAATTGGGACAGCCAGAGGAATGGCTACACCTTC,CASENWDSQRNGYTF
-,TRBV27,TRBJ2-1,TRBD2,TGTGCCAGCAGTTTGACGGGGGGCTACAATGAGCAGTTCTTC,CASSLTGGYNEQFF
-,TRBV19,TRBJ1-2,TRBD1,TGTGCCAGTAGTGCCAGGACAGGGTATGGCTACACCTTC,CASSARTGYGYTF
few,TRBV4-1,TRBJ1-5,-,TGCGCCAGCAGCCCCTCCCCGCAGGGTAATCAGCCCCAGCATTTT,CASSPSPQGNQPQHF
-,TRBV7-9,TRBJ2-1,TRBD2,TGTGCCAGCAGCTTCGGGGGGTTCGTAGGGTTCTTC,CASSFGGFVGFF
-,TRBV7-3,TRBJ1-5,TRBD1,TGTGCCAGCAGCTCCTCCGGACAGGGCACTAAGGGGTACAATCAGCCCCAGCATTTT,CASSSSGQGTKGYNQPQHF
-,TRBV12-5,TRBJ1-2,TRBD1,TGTGCTAGTGGTCCGGGACAGGGGGTGGGCTATGGCTACACCTTC,CASGPGQGVGYGYTF
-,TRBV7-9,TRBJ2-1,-,TGTGCCAGCAGCTTGGGACTTCGGGGTCTGTTTGATGAGCAGTTCTTC,CASSLGLRGLFDEQFF
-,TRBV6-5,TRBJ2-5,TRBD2,TGTGCCAGCAGCGCCACTAGCGGGGGGCAAGAGACCCAGTACTTC,CASSATSGGQETQYF
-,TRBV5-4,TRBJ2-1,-,TGTGCCAGCAGCTTGGGTCTAGTCGTTGAGCAGTTCTTC,CASSLGLVVEQFF
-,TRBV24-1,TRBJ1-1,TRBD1,TGTGCCACCCGAAGGACAGGCTCGAACACTGAAGCTTTCTTT,CATRRTGSNTEAFF
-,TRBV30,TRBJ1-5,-,TGTGCCTGGGGACAAAGCAATCAGCCCCAGCATTTT,CAWGQSNQPQHF
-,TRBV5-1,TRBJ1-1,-,TGCGCCAGCAGCTTGTTTGGGGGCTCTAACACTGAAGCTTTCTTT,CASSLFGGSNTEAFF
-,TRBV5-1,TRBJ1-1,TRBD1,TGCGCCAGCAGCTTGGTGGCAGGGGGCGCGCTAGGGGACCCTGAAGCTTTCTTT,CASSLVAGGALGDPEAFF
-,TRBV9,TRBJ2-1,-,TGTGCCAGCAGCGCCTCTGTATTTGATGAGCAGTTCTTC,CASSASVFDEQFF
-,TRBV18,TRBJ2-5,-,TGTGCCAGCTCACCGGCTCGGACAAATCTTCAAGAGACCCAGTACTTC,CASSPARTNLQETQYF
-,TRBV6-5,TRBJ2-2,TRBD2,TGTGCCAGCAGTTACGATGGGACTAGCACCGGGGAGCTGTTTTTT,CASSYDGTSTGELFF
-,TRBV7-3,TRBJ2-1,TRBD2,TGTGCCAGCAGCTTGTCGTCTAGCGGCTACAATGAGCAGTTCTTC,CASSLSSSGYNEQFF
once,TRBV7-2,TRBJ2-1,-,TGTGCCAGCAGCTTAGGGCTAGCGCAAAATGAGCAGTTCTTC,CASSLGLAQNEQFF
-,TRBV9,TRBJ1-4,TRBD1,TGTGCCAGCAGCGTAGCGGGGGGGACAGGGGTTGAAAAACTGTTTTTT,CASSVAGGTGVEKLFF
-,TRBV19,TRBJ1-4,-,TGTGCCAGTAGTAGACAGGCAACTAATGAAAAACTGTTTTTT,CASSRQATNEKLFF
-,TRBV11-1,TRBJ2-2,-,TGTGCCAGCAGCGCCCGCGCACGGGGGAACACCGGGGAGCTGTTTTTT,CASSARARGNTGELFF
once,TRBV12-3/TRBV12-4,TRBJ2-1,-,TGTGCCAGCAGCCTTACGGCCGGGAAGTTCTTC,CASSLTAGKFF
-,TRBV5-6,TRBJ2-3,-,TGTGCCAGCAGCTTATTCGCGGGACGGGGAGGTCCAGATACGCAGTATTTT,CASSLFAGRGGPDTQYF
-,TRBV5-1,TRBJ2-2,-,TGCGCCAGCCGGGAGTCGGTGACCGGGGAGCTGTTTTTT,CASRESVTGELFF
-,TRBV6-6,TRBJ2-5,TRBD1,TGTGCCAGCAGTTCCCCCGACAGGGGGGGCACCCAGTACTTC,CASSSPDRGGTQYF
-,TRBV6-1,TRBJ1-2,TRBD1,TGTGCCAGCAGTGAACAACCGGGACAGGGATATGGCTACACCTTC,CASSEQPGQGYGYTF